Each of the 31 T cell receptor beta chains below was sequenced from the same sample in a study of T-cell reconstitution after alpha-beta-depleted transplantation in children. Unique molecular identifiers were incorporated into the prepared TCRbeta library. TCRdb processed the PCR reads anew with MiXCR; each CDR3 protein has one entry. The profile shows 500,000 to 650,000 distinct CDR3 sequences, about an eighth of them singletons. Specimen: PBMCs, mostly from graft donor cells, collected 180 days after TCRalphabeta/CD19-depleted stem cell transplant. These receptors originate from a female patient younger than 10 who had a stem cell transplant for aplastic anemia, so the T cells may come from the graft donor.

The chain links TRBV20-1 to TRBJ2-3; either TRBD1 or TRBD2 may fit D (5 bases each). The CDR3 is made up of 12 amino acids. CDR1 is DFQATT, CDR2 SNEGSKA, per germline (reference sequence). Trimming pared 4 bases from V and 4 bases from J, leaving 9 bases between. The CDR3 spells CSATGTADTQYF. CDR3 in DNA: TGCAGTGCTACCGGGACGGCAGATACGCAGTATTTT.

This clonotype was seen only a few times. The chain combines TRBV11-2 with TRBJ1-1; D uncertain. With 2 bases removed from V and 4 bases from J, the gap between germline ends came to 8 bases. Germline values: CDR1 SGHAT, CDR2 FQNNGV. The CDR3 runs 13 residues. CDR3 DNA: TGTGCCAGCAGCTTAAAGGACCGCACTGAAGCTTTCTTT. It encodes CASSLKDRTEAFF.

This chain uses TRBV14 with TRBJ2-1; D may be TRBD2 (7 bases). This CDR3 has 17 amino acids. V was trimmed by 3 bases and J by 0 bases, leaving 15 bases between them. Germline lookup yields CDR1 SGHDN and CDR2 FVKESK. CDR3 loop: CASSHWGGRSSYNEQFF. As DNA, the CDR3 is TGTGCCAGCAGCCACTGGGGGGGGCGAAGCTCCTACAATGAGCAGTTCTTC.

This clonotype was counted many times. The chain couples TRBV28 to TRBJ2-1, with TRBD2 matching over 9 bases. Trimming took 2 bases from V and 0 from J; bases not matched to a gene: 11. Germline CDR1 reads MDHEN; CDR2 reads SYDVKM. This CDR3 is 19 amino acids long. The CDR3 DNA is TGTGCCAGCAGTTTAGTCTCGGGCCTAGCGGGGAACTCCTACAATGAGCAGTTCTTC. Translating it yields CASSLVSGLAGNSYNEQFF.

This chain joins TRBV19 and TRBJ2-1; 7 bases are shared with TRBD1. The CDR3 is 16 residues long. After removal of 5 bases from V and 7 bases from J, the junction contained 14 bases not matched to a gene. Germline values: CDR1 LNHDA, CDR2 SQIVND (reference sequence). As DNA, the CDR3 is TGTGCCAGTAGTCCCCAGGACAGGCTGGGTAAGAATGAGCAGTTCTTC. The encoded protein is CASSPQDRLGKNEQFF.

This clonotype was detected ten times or more. The chain employs TRBV18 and TRBJ2-3; 9 bases are a match to TRBD2. Trimming at V came to 3 bases and at J to 4 bases, leaving 5 bases not matched to a gene. CDR3 length equals 15 residues. CDR1 is KGHSH, CDR2 LQKENI, per germline. The CDR3 here is CASSPVAGASDTQYF. The CDR3 DNA reads as TGTGCCAGCTCACCGGTAGCGGGAGCATCAGATACGCAGTATTTT. The full variable domain, with the rest looked up from reference TRBV18 and TRBJ2-3, is NAGVMQNPRHLVRRRGQEARLRCSPMKGHSHVYWYRQLPEEGLKFMVYLQKENIIDESGMPKERFSAEFPKEGPSILRIQQVVRGDSAAYFCASSPVAGASDTQYFGPGTRLTVL.

The sample holds many counts of this clonotype. The chain joins TRBV28 to TRBJ2-7; D ambiguous. With 3 bases removed from V and 4 bases from J, the gap between germline ends came to 7 bases. CDR1 is MDHEN and CDR2 is SYDVKM in the germline V gene. The CDR3 contains 12 residues. The CDR3 spells CASSFLRYEQYF. The CDR3, as DNA: TGTGCCAGCAGTTTTTTACGGTACGAGCAGTACTTC.

This clonotype was detected only a few times. This sequence joins TRBV24-1 and TRBJ2-1, with 7 bases identical to TRBD1. This CDR3 has 14 amino acids. CDR1 and CDR2 from the germline V gene are KGHDR and SFDVKD. J gave up 8 bases and V 3 bases, and 6 bases lay outside the gene matches. CDR3 nucleotides: TGTGCCACCAGTGATCCCACAGGGGCCGATGAGCAGTTCTTC. Protein: CATSDPTGADEQFF.

The sample holds many counts of this clonotype. This chain links TRBV9 with TRBJ1-6, with 7 bases fitting TRBD1. V was pared by 3 bases and J by 1 base, with 13 bases of the junction left unmatched. Looked up from germline, CDR1 is SGDLS and CDR2 is YYNGEE. The CDR3 extends over 19 amino acids. Here the CDR3 DNA reads TGTGCCAGCAGCGGAAGACACAGGGGAGGAGAGTCCTATAATTCACCCCTCCACTTT. Residues: CASSGRHRGGESYNSPLHF.

This clonotype was observed a few times. The chain employs TRBV3-1 and TRBJ2-2; no firm D call. Trimming removed 0 bases from V and 5 bases from J, with 10 bases in between. CDR3 length equals 15 residues. The germline gives CDR1 LGHDT, CDR2 YNNKEL (reference sequence). The CDR3 DNA reads as TGTGCCAGCAGCCAAGAGTTACTAAGAACCGGGGAGCTGTTTTTT. This codes for CASSQELLRTGELFF.

This clonotype was found a few times. The chain has TRBV20-1 and TRBJ2-7; D ambiguous. This CDR3 spans 13 amino acids. Per the germline V gene, CDR1 is DFQATT and CDR2 is SNEGSKA (reference sequence). The V and J ends lost 3 bases and 3 bases respectively, with 12 bases between them. DNA for the CDR3: TGCAGTGCTAGGACAACTTCGGGCTACGAGCAGTACTTC. It encodes CSARTTSGYEQYF.

This clonotype was detected a few times. The chain joins TRBV15 to TRBJ2-1; D gene uncertain. V lost 3 bases to trimming and J lost 0 bases, with 3 bases between them. Germline V gene data show CDR1 as LNHNV and CDR2 as YYDKDF (reference sequence). The CDR3 is 13 amino acids. CDR3 sequence: CATSRGSYNEQFF. The CDR3 bases are TGTGCCACCAGCAGGGGCTCCTACAATGAGCAGTTCTTC.

This clonotype was counted ten times or more. In DNA, the CDR3 is TGTGCCAGCAGTTTAAGCTGGGGCAATCAGCCCCAGCATTTT. Translating gives CASSLSWGNQPQHF. This chain uses TRBV27 with TRBJ1-5; D is undetermined. This CDR3 is built from 14 residues. Deletions cut 2 bases from V and 2 bases from J, with 7 bases between. Germline assignment: CDR1 MNHEY and CDR2 SMNVEV (reference sequence).

This clonotype has a handful of counts. The rearrangement joins TRBV29-1 to TRBJ2-7, with 7 bases matching TRBD1. This CDR3 is 16 amino acids long. Germline loops: CDR1 SQVTM, CDR2 ANQGSEA. After removal of 0 bases from V and 5 bases from J, the junction contained 13 bases not matched to a gene. CDR3 protein: CSVEDQHRGWVNEQYF. CDR3 sequence (DNA): TGCAGCGTTGAAGATCAGCACAGGGGATGGGTCAACGAGCAGTACTTC.

The chain is built from TRBV11-1 and TRBJ2-3, with 10 nucleotides matching TRBD2. The V and J ends lost 4 bases and 6 bases, in that order; junction bases with no gene match: 16. CDR3 length: 18 amino acids. Looked up from germline, CDR1 is SGHAT and CDR2 is FQDESV (reference sequence). The CDR3 DNA sequence: TGTGCCAGCAGCTCACCCCCTAGCGGGAGCGTTCTTTTGGATACGCAGTATTTT. Encoded protein: CASSSPPSGSVLLDTQYF.

The CDR3 bases are TGTGCCAGCAGCTTAGGTGCAGTACCGAGCTCACCCCTCCACTTT. It is translated as CASSLGAVPSSPLHF. The chain is built from TRBV7-2 and TRBJ1-6; D unclear. Trimming shortened V by 1 base and J by 10 bases, and 14 bases separated the two germline ends. The germline V gene encodes CDR1 SGHTA and CDR2 FQGNSA. CDR3 length equals 15 residues.

The rearrangement links TRBV5-1 to TRBJ2-5, with D possibly TRBD2 on 5 matching bases. Germline CDR1 SGHRS, CDR2 YFSETQ. Deletions cut 1 base from V and 4 bases from J, with 11 bases between. The CDR3 loop spans 14 amino acids. Written as DNA, the CDR3 is TGCGCCAGCAGCTTGACGGCGGGCGGAGAGACCCAGTACTTC. Protein sequence: CASSLTAGGETQYF.

CDR3 sequence: CASSPGRPGYGYTF. The DNA for the CDR3 is TGTGCCAGCAGCCCTGGGCGCCCCGGCTATGGCTACACCTTC. The chain has TRBV4-2 and TRBJ1-2; D remains ambiguous. CDR1 is LGHNA and CDR2 is YNFKEQ in the germline V gene. Trimming took off 4 bases at V and 4 bases at J, with 13 bases between the two ends. The CDR3 has 14 amino acids.

This clonotype came up many times. The CDR3 here is CASSSRSSYNEQFF. The CDR3 coding sequence is TGTGCCAGCAGTTCTAGAAGCTCCTACAATGAGCAGTTCTTC. The chain carries TRBV6-2 or TRBV6-3 and TRBJ2-1, with D unresolved. The CDR3 runs to 14 residues. Trimming pared 4 bases from V and 0 bases from J, leaving 7 bases between. The germline CDR1 and CDR2 sequences are MNHEY and SVGEGT.

The genes are TRBV29-1 and TRBJ1-2, with D possibly TRBD1 on 5 matching bases. The CDR3 is 11 residues long. Germline loops: CDR1 SQVTM, CDR2 ANQGSEA. Trimming left V 7 bases short and J 3 bases short, with 9 bases between. DNA of the CDR3: TGCAGCGAGGGGACGGACTATGGCTACACCTTC. Translated, it gives CSEGTDYGYTF.

The J gene is TRBJ2-5, the V gene TRBV4-3; a possible D gene is TRBD2 (6 bases). CDR1 is LGHNA and CDR2 is YSLEER in the germline V gene. CDR3 length: 15 residues. Between the trimmed V and J ends, which lost 0 bases and 5 bases, there was a span of 13 bases. CDR3 in amino acids: CASSQDTGSGETQYF. The CDR3 DNA reads TGCGCCAGCAGCCAAGATACCGGGAGCGGGGAGACCCAGTACTTC.

This clonotype appeared a few times. The genes are TRBV7-2 and TRBJ1-2; D is possibly TRBD1 (6 bases). The V end was cut by 1 base, the J end by 13 bases, with 13 bases between. This CDR3 has 12 amino acids. From germline, CDR1 is SGHTA and CDR2 FQGNSA. CDR3 sequence: CASSLEKQGGTF. Here the CDR3 DNA reads TGTGCCAGCAGCTTAGAGAAACAGGGTGGCACCTTC. Combining the CDR3 with reference TRBV7-2 and TRBJ1-2 gives the whole variable domain GAGVSQSPSNKVTEKGKDVELRCDPISGHTALYWYRQSLGQGLEFLIYFQGNSAPDKSGLPSDRFSAERTGGSVSTLTIQRTQQEDSAVYLCASSLEKQGGTFGSGTRLTVV.

This clonotype has only a few counts. The chain combines TRBV7-2 with TRBJ2-7; a possible D gene is TRBD1 (6 bases). Germline-derived CDR1 and CDR2 are SGHTA and FQGNSA. The CDR3 totals 15 residues. Trimming pared 0 bases from V and 4 bases from J, leaving 13 bases between. Here the CDR3 reads CASSLAGTSGYEQYV. The CDR3, as DNA: TGTGCCAGCAGCTTAGCCGGGACATCTGGATACGAGCAGTACGTC.

The chain joins TRBV12-3 or TRBV12-4 to TRBJ2-2; D is possibly TRBD2 (6 bases). This CDR3 has 16 amino acids. V was trimmed by 2 bases and J by 3 bases, leaving 13 bases between them. CDR3 coding DNA: TGTGCCAGCAGTTTATTTGTGGGAGGCTACACCGGGGAGCTGTTTTTT. It specifies CASSLFVGGYTGELFF.

The chain has TRBV2 and TRBJ2-7; D not certain. The CDR3 is 15 amino acids. Germline CDR1 reads SNHLY; CDR2 reads FYNNEI. The ends were cut back, 6 bases at V and 3 bases at J, with 18 bases in the middle. This CDR3 reads CASRGRMFGFYEQYF. The CDR3 coding sequence is TGTGCCAGCAGAGGACGTATGTTTGGGTTCTACGAGCAGTACTTC.

A few counts support this clonotype. The chain joins TRBV7-3 to TRBJ2-3, with 8 positions matching TRBD2. The germline V gene encodes CDR1 SGHTA and CDR2 FQGTGA. The CDR3 runs to 16 residues. Trimming removed 4 bases from V and 2 bases from J; junction bases left unmatched: 8. CDR3 loop: CASSSGAGGLTDTQYF. The CDR3, as DNA: TGTGCCAGCAGCTCCGGGGCGGGAGGACTCACAGATACGCAGTATTTT.

V gene TRBV19 combines with J gene TRBJ1-2; D possibly corresponds to TRBD1 (6 bases). Trimming pared 1 base from V and 0 bases from J, leaving 9 bases between. The CDR3 totals 15 residues. CDR1 is LNHDA and CDR2 is SQIVND in the germline V gene (reference sequence). DNA for the CDR3: TGTGCCAGTAGTATAGGGGACACTTCTAACTATGGCTACACCTTC. Protein sequence: CASSIGDTSNYGYTF.

This clonotype came up many times. This chain uses TRBV24-1 with TRBJ2-1; D ambiguous. The CDR3 is 16 residues long. Germline lookup yields CDR1 KGHDR and CDR2 SFDVKD. Trimming removed 0 bases at V and 3 bases at J, with 11 bases between. CDR3 sequence (DNA): TGTGCCACCAGTGATTTGTCCAAGCGCGGCTACAATGAGCAGTTCTTC. Translated: CATSDLSKRGYNEQFF.

The chain couples TRBV9 to TRBJ2-5, with D unresolved. The CDR3 loop spans 13 amino acids. The ends were cut back, 0 bases at V and 5 bases at J, with 8 bases in the middle. Germline values: CDR1 SGDLS, CDR2 YYNGEE. CDR3 protein: CASSVAGAETQYF. In DNA form, the CDR3 reads TGTGCCAGCAGCGTAGCTGGCGCCGAGACCCAGTACTTC.

The CDR3 spells CASSLGSDNEQFF. In nucleotides, the CDR3 is TGTGCCAGCAGCTTAGGGTCGGACAATGAGCAGTTCTTC. The chain employs TRBV7-9 and TRBJ2-1; D unresolved. The CDR3 loop spans 13 amino acids. The V and J ends lost 1 base and 5 bases respectively, with 6 bases between them. The germline V gene encodes CDR1 SEHNR and CDR2 FQNEAQ (reference sequence). Using reference TRBV7-9 and TRBJ2-1 for the parts outside the CDR3, the full variable domain is DTGVSQNPRHKITKRGQNVTFRCDPISEHNRLYWYRQTLGQGPEFLTYFQNEAQLEKSRLLSDRFSAERPKGSFSTLEIQRTEQGDSAMYLCASSLGSDNEQFFGPGTRLTVL.

This chain uses TRBV29-1 with TRBJ2-1; TRBD2 matches 14 bases. Trimming took 6 bases from V and 4 from J; bases not matched to a gene: 11. The CDR3 contains 17 residues. The V gene's germline CDR1 is SQVTM and CDR2 ANQGSEA. CDR3 residues: CSVPPGLAGGDYNEQFF. CDR3 DNA sequence: TGCAGCGTCCCTCCCGGACTAGCGGGAGGAGATTACAATGAGCAGTTCTTC.